These 25 T cell receptor beta chains were sequenced from one sample in a study of beta chain features in type 1 diabetes. The sequenced template was cDNA made from the entire isolated RNA. The assay was immunoSEQ multiplex PCR, and TCRdb's table has in-frame clones only and misses some. The table records 30,000 or so clones, 65% of them present only once. The antigens for these receptors are not known. Whole-study findings and limits: Patients with Type 1 diabetes showed moderately but significantly shorter TCRB CDR3s in all four CD4+ subsets.

Sample: Tregs from blood. Receptors were obtained from a woman under 40 with type 1 diabetes.

V gene TRBV12-2 combines with J gene TRBJ2-7; TRBD2, as called in the table, went unchecked against the DNA. TRBV12-2 is flagged as a pseudogene. This CDR3 region has 18 residues. The CDR3 coding sequence is TGTGCAAGTCGCTTAGCCTTACGTAGCGGGAGGGTACGCTACGAGCAGTACTTC. Its protein product is CASRLALRSGRVRYEQYF.

The chain carries TRBV30 and TRBJ2-1, with 11 bases fitting TRBD2. With V trimmed by 4 bases and J by 4 bases, 3 bases remained unmatched. The CDR3 extends over 14 amino acids. The germline V gene has CDR1 GTSNPN and CDR2 SVGIG (reference sequence). CDR3 in amino acids: CAWNRLAGYNEQFF. In DNA, the CDR3 is TGTGCCTGGAACCGACTAGCGGGATACAATGAGCAGTTCTTC.

The V call is TRBV5-4, the J call TRBJ2-2, with D maybe TRBD2 (6 bases). The V end lost 4 bases, the J end lost 0 bases, and 10 bases lay between the germline ends. CDR3 size: 15 residues. Germline CDR1 reads SGHNT; CDR2 reads YYREEE (reference sequence). CDR3 coding DNA: TGTGCCAGCAGCCCGACTAGTGCGAACACCGGGGAGCTGTTTTTT. Translating gives CASSPTSANTGELFF.

The CDR3 region has the DNA TGTGCCAGCAGAGACACGGCCTCTGGGGCCAACGTCCTGACTTTC. Translated, it gives CASRDTASGANVLTF. J is TRBJ2-6 and V is TRBV6-5; D is unresolved. V lost 6 bases and J 0 bases, leaving 9 bases between the germline ends. This CDR3 has 15 amino acids. CDR1 and CDR2 from the germline V gene are MNHEY and SVGAGI.

The gene calls are TRBV5-1 and TRBJ2-3; no firm D call. This CDR3 contains 15 residues. CDR1 and CDR2 (germline): SGHRS, YFSETQ. Deletions cut 4 bases from V and 1 base from J, with 13 bases between. The CDR3 nucleotides read TGCGCCAGCAGCCTGACAAATTTGGGCACAGATACGCAGTATTTT. This gives the protein CASSLTNLGTDTQYF.

The V call is TRBV19, the J call TRBJ2-7; 9 bases align to TRBD1. V was pared by 5 bases and J by 2 bases, with 16 bases of the junction left unmatched. This CDR3 is built from 18 residues. CDR1 and CDR2 from the germline V gene are LNHDA and SQIVND (reference sequence). CDR3: CASSRGTGYQSATYEQYF. CDR3 nucleotide sequence: TGTGCCAGTAGTCGCGGGACAGGGTACCAATCTGCCACCTACGAGCAGTACTTC.

This clone appeared a few times. The V call is TRBV10-3, the J call TRBJ2-2; the match to TRBD1 covers 9 bases. The CDR3 runs 14 residues. Germline CDR1 and CDR2: ENHRY and SYGVKD. With 2 bases clipped from V and 5 bases from J, the junction kept 0 bases outside the gene matches. The CDR3 DNA reads as TGTGCCATCAGTGAGGGACAGGGGACCGGGGAGCTGTTTTTT. Its translation is CAISEGQGTGELFF.

CDR3 bases: TGTGCCAGCAGCCGAATCGGGCTCGGGGTAATATTCGTGACCCAGTACTTC. Amino acids: CASSRIGLGVIFVTQYF. This chain links TRBV11-1 with TRBJ2-5; the D gene is possibly TRBD2 (5 bases). V dropped 5 bases and J dropped 7 bases, with 26 bases sitting between them. The CDR3 length is 17 residues. Germline V gene data show CDR1 as SGHAT and CDR2 as FQDESV (reference sequence).

The chain carries TRBV19 and TRBJ2-1; a possible D gene is TRBD2 (5 bases). The length of the CDR3 is 15 residues. Germline CDR1 LNHDA, CDR2 SQIVND (reference sequence). Trimming took off 6 bases at V and 2 bases at J, with 14 bases between the two ends. The CDR3 sequence is CASRLLGSAYNEQFF. CDR3 coding DNA: TGTGCCAGTAGGCTCCTCGGTAGCGCCTACAATGAGCAGTTCTTC.

This rearrangement joins TRBV19 to TRBJ2-5; unclear D gene. Trimming pared 9 bases from V and 5 bases from J, leaving 10 bases between. The germline gives CDR1 LNHDA, CDR2 SQIVND (reference sequence). This CDR3 has 11 amino acids. The CDR3 sequence is CASSLFETQYF. In DNA form, the CDR3 reads TGTGCCAGCTCCCTTTTCGAGACCCAGTACTTC.

The chain employs TRBV27 and TRBJ1-4; 10 nucleotides line up with TRBD1. The CDR3 covers 15 residues. V dropped 3 bases and J dropped 6; count of bases not matched to a gene: 4. The germline CDR1 and CDR2 sequences are MNHEY and SMNVEV (reference sequence). The CDR3 sequence is CASSFGTGDDEKLFF. In DNA form, the CDR3 reads TGTGCCAGCAGTTTTGGGACAGGGGATGATGAAAAACTGTTTTTT. The full variable domain, with the rest looked up from reference TRBV27 and TRBJ1-4, is EAQVTQNPRYLITVTGKKLTVTCSQNMNHEYMSWYRQDPGLGLRQIYYSMNVEVTDKGDVPEGYKVSRKEKRNFPLILESPSPNQTSLYFCASSFGTGDDEKLFFGSGTQLSVL.

This clone was recorded a few times. The V call is TRBV19, the J call TRBJ1-1; weak D call: TRBD1 (5 bases). The CDR3 contains 14 residues. Germline-derived CDR1 and CDR2 are LNHDA and SQIVND (reference sequence). The V end was cut by 6 bases, the J end by 0 bases, with 11 bases between. CDR3 amino acids: CASSETEMNTEAFF. CDR3 nucleotides: TGTGCCAGTAGCGAGACAGAGATGAACACTGAAGCTTTCTTT.

This chain links TRBV10-2 with TRBJ1-2; 7 bases map to TRBD1. The V gene's germline CDR1 is WSHSY and CDR2 SAAADI. Germline trimming cut 7 bases from V and 8 bases from J; bases unmatched to any gene: 7. The CDR3 loop spans 12 amino acids. CDR3 region: CASTRTGRGYTF. The CDR3 nucleotides read TGCGCCAGCACCCGGACAGGTAGAGGCTACACCTTC.

The chain is built from TRBV5-1 and TRBJ2-5, with D possibly TRBD2 on 5 matching bases. Germline CDR1 and CDR2: SGHRS and YFSETQ. V shed 0 bases and J shed 5 bases, with 8 bases lying between them. The CDR3 is made up of 13 amino acids. The CDR3 coding sequence is TGCGCCAGCAGCTTGGGAGGGAGTGAGACCCAGTACTTC. Translating it yields CASSLGGSETQYF. Full variable domain (rest looked up from reference TRBV5-1 and TRBJ2-5): KAGVTQTPRYLIKTRGQQVTLSCSPISGHRSVSWYQQTPGQGLQFLFEYFSETQRNKGNFPGRFSGRQFSNSRSEMNVSTLELGDSALYLCASSLGGSETQYFGPGTRLLVL.

The DNA for the CDR3 is TGCGCCAGCAGCTTGCGGCAGGCCACAGATACGCAGTATTTT. It encodes CASSLRQATDTQYF. This rearrangement joins TRBV5-1 to TRBJ2-3, with D hard to call. Trimming stripped 1 base from V and 2 bases from J, with 8 bases between. Germline V gene lookup returns CDR1 SGHRS and CDR2 YFSETQ. CDR3 length: 14 residues.

The chain has TRBV18 and TRBJ1-1; the D gene is possibly TRBD1 (6 bases). Trimming took off 1 base at V and 3 bases at J, with 6 bases between the two ends. This CDR3 is built from 13 residues. Germline V gene data show CDR1 as KGHSH and CDR2 as LQKENI. The DNA for the CDR3 is TGTGCCAGCTCACCACAGGGGGACACTGAAGCTTTCTTT. It encodes CASSPQGDTEAFF. The whole variable domain, filled in from reference TRBV18 and TRBJ1-1, reads NAGVMQNPRHLVRRRGQEARLRCSPMKGHSHVYWYRQLPEEGLKFMVYLQKENIIDESGMPKERFSAEFPKEGPSILRIQQVVRGDSAAYFCASSPQGDTEAFFGQGTRLTVV.

The rearrangement joins TRBV28 to TRBJ2-5; 8 bases line up with TRBD2. The CDR3 contains 16 residues. Germline-derived CDR1 and CDR2 are MDHEN and SYDVKM. The V segment lost 5 bases and the J segment 2 bases; nucleotides outside the gene matches: 10. The CDR3 spells CASSTPGLGPQETQYF. The DNA of the CDR3 is TGTGCCAGCAGTACCCCGGGACTAGGGCCTCAAGAGACCCAGTACTTC.

This chain links TRBV13 with TRBJ2-3, with TRBD2 matching over 10 bases. Trimming cost V 5 bases and J 1 base; bases outside gene matches: 3. CDR3 length: 15 residues. CDR1 is PRHDT and CDR2 is FYEKMQ in the germline V gene (reference sequence). CDR3 amino acids: CASSRGLAGTDTQYF. In nucleotides, the CDR3 is TGTGCCAGCAGCAGAGGACTAGCGGGCACAGATACGCAGTATTTT.

J is TRBJ2-1 and V is TRBV5-4, with D possibly being TRBD2 (6 bases). The V end lost 2 bases, the J end lost 2 bases, and 11 bases lay between the germline ends. The CDR3 length is 15 residues. CDR1 SGHNT and CDR2 YYREEE come from the germline V gene (reference sequence). DNA for the CDR3: TGTGCCAGCAGCTTCGGCCTAGCGACCTACAATGAGCAGTTCTTC. Its translation: CASSFGLATYNEQFF.

This clone was observed a few times. In nucleotides, the CDR3 is TGTGCCAGCAGCCCCCACAGGCGCAGCTCCTACGAGCAGTACTTC. It specifies CASSPHRRSSYEQYF. The chain links TRBV9 to TRBJ2-7, with D possibly matching TRBD1 (5 bases). The CDR3 has 15 residues. V dropped 4 bases and J dropped 0 bases, with 14 bases sitting between them. Per the germline V gene, CDR1 is SGDLS and CDR2 is YYNGEE.

V is TRBV5-1 and J is TRBJ2-7, with TRBD1 identical over 8 bases. Trimming at V came to 1 base and at J to 1 base, leaving 4 bases not matched to a gene. This CDR3 comprises 15 residues. Germline CDR1 is SGHRS and CDR2 is YFSETQ. CDR3 DNA: TGCGCCAGCAGCTTGTACACAGGGGGATCCTACGAGCAGTACTTC. This gives the protein CASSLYTGGSYEQYF.

This chain uses TRBV18 with TRBJ2-5; 9 nucleotides match TRBD1. Judging by the DNA end, TRBJ2-7 fits better; the J call may be wrong. From germline, CDR1 is KGHSH and CDR2 LQKENI. The CDR3 totals 13 residues. CDR3 DNA: TGTGCCAGCTCACCGGGACAGGGTGACGAGCAGTACTTC. This gives the protein CASSPGQGDEQYF.

The CDR3 reads CSALRGEAFF. For the CDR3, the DNA is TGCAGTGCCTTAAGGGGTGAAGCTTTCTTT. The V and J genes are TRBV20-1 and TRBJ1-1, with D possibly TRBD1 on 5 matching bases. V shed 6 bases and J shed 7 bases, with 9 bases lying between them. Germline CDR1 reads DFQATT; CDR2 reads SNEGSKA (reference sequence). This CDR3 has 10 amino acids.

The chain is built from TRBV7-2 and TRBJ2-5, with D perhaps TRBD2 (6 bases). The DNA end is a closer match to TRBJ2-7, so the J assignment may be wrong. Germline loops: CDR1 SGHTA, CDR2 FQGNSA. CDR3 length: 14 residues. Written as DNA, the CDR3 is TGTGCCAGCAGCTTCGGGGGTTCTAAGTACGAGCAGTACTTC. Amino acid sequence: CASSFGGSKYEQYF.

The gene calls are TRBV2 and TRBJ2-1; D is unresolved. CDR1 is SNHLY, CDR2 FYNNEI, per germline. V lost 3 bases and J 4 bases, leaving 19 bases between the germline ends. This CDR3 spans 17 amino acids. CDR3 nucleotides: TGTGCCAGCAGTGATTTCTTGACTCCAGAAACGTACAATGAGCAGTTCTTC. Its protein is CASSDFLTPETYNEQFF.